These 18 T cell receptor beta chains were all obtained from the same sample, sequenced in a study of blood T cell repertoires in COVID-19. Generated by immunoSEQ multiplex PCR, the TCRdb table keeps only in-frame clones and is missing some. The sample consists of about 240,000 clones, roughly 89% of them appearing once. The sample taken for sequencing was PBMCs or T cells enriched from blood (not recorded which). The receptors come from a man aged 35 to 55 who had recovered from COVID-19.

V usage is TRBV28 and J usage is TRBJ2-7, with 7 bases lining up with TRBD1. This CDR3 comprises 14 residues. Germline assignment: CDR1 MDHEN and CDR2 SYDVKM. Losses at the gene ends were 6 bases for V and 1 base for J; bases not matched to a gene: 6. The CDR3 sequence: CASRLPGQSYEQYF. The DNA of the CDR3 is TGTGCCAGCAGACTACCGGGACAGTCCTACGAGCAGTACTTC.

The gene calls are TRBV4-1 and TRBJ2-7, with D possibly TRBD1 on 5 matching bases. CDR3 length equals 16 residues. Germline CDR1 is MGHRA and CDR2 is YSYEKL. V lost 2 bases and J 2 bases, leaving 16 bases between the germline ends. The CDR3 DNA is TGCGCCAGCAGCCAAACAAAAGCCAGGGCAACCTACGAGCAGTACTTC. This sequence encodes CASSQTKARATYEQYF.

This clone occurred once. The chain has TRBV5-1 and TRBJ2-2; TRBD2 matches 8 bases. In germline, CDR1 is SGHRS, CDR2 YFSETQ. The CDR3 totals 15 residues. The J segment lost 3 bases and the V segment lost 1 base, leaving 2 bases of the junction unmatched. CDR3 coding DNA: TGCGCCAGCAGCTTGCCGGGAGGGGACACCGGGGAGCTGTTTTTT. Translating gives CASSLPGGDTGELFF.

The count of this clone is one. CDR3 in DNA: TGCAGCGTCGCCCGGGGCTATGGCTACACCTTC. Its protein product is CSVARGYGYTF. This chain links TRBV29-1 with TRBJ1-2; D remains unclear. Germline CDR1 reads SQVTM; CDR2 reads ANQGSEA. The CDR3 sequence is 11 residues long. V lost 6 bases and J lost 4, with 9 bases in between.

The CDR3 is CASSLDLGTVYEQYF. In DNA, the CDR3 is TGTGCCAGCAGCTTAGATCTGGGGACAGTCTACGAGCAGTACTTC. This chain connects TRBV11-3 to TRBJ2-7; 7 bases align to TRBD1. The CDR3 totals 15 residues. Germline CDR1 and CDR2: SGHNT and YENEEA. V shed 0 bases and J 3 bases; nucleotides not matched to a gene: 5. The full variable domain, with the rest looked up from reference TRBV11-3 and TRBJ2-7, is EAGVVQSPRYKIIEKKQPVAFWCNPISGHNTLYWYLQNLGQGPELLIRYENEEAVDDSQLPKDRFSAERLKGVDSTLKIQPAELGDSAVYLCASSLDLGTVYEQYFGPGTRLTVT.

The J gene is TRBJ2-1, the V gene TRBV3-1 (or the pseudogene TRBV3-2); the D gene is possibly TRBD2 (5 bases). The CDR3 has 13 amino acids. With 4 bases removed from V and 4 bases from J, the gap between germline ends came to 8 bases. In germline, CDR1 is LGHDT, CDR2 YNNKEL (reference sequence). The CDR3 reads CASSLTRYNEQFF. CDR3 coding DNA: TGTGCCAGCAGCCTCACTAGGTACAATGAGCAGTTCTTC.

With respect to this clone: The identical CDR3 is also encoded by other nucleotide sequences in the sample. This chain links TRBV9 with TRBJ1-2, with 9 bases that match TRBD1. Trimming cost V 0 bases and J 4 bases; bases outside gene matches: 10. This CDR3 comprises 17 residues. Germline lookup yields CDR1 SGDLS and CDR2 YYNGEE. CDR3 loop: CASSVASLSTGGYGYTF. CDR3 coding DNA: TGTGCCAGCAGCGTAGCTTCATTGTCGACAGGGGGCTATGGCTACACCTTC. Full variable domain (missing parts from reference TRBV9 and TRBJ1-2): DSGVTQTPKHLITATGQRVTLRCSPRSGDLSVYWYQQSLDQGLQFLIQYYNGEERAKGNILERFSAQQFPDLHSELNLSSLELGDSALYFCASSVASLSTGGYGYTFGSGTRLTVV.

V and J are TRBV7-9 and TRBJ2-3; possibly TRBD2 for D (6 bases). Germline V CDR1 and CDR2: SEHNR, FQNEAQ (reference sequence). Between the trimmed V and J ends, which lost 3 bases and 2 bases, there was a span of 15 bases. This CDR3 contains 16 residues. The DNA for the CDR3 is TGTGCCAGCAGCTTTTCGGGACTCACCTCCACAGATACGCAGTATTTT. This gives the protein CASSFSGLTSTDTQYF.

The chain joins TRBV28 to TRBJ2-3; TRBD2 matches 16 bases. Trimming at V came to 3 bases and at J to 5 bases, leaving 20 bases not matched to a gene. CDR1 is MDHEN, CDR2 SYDVKM, per germline. The CDR3 sequence is 22 residues long. The CDR3 nucleotides read TGTGCCAGCAGTTTCCCCATGGGACTAGCGGGAGGGTTTTTCTCCCAGGGAGATACGCAGTATTTT. Translated: CASSFPMGLAGGFFSQGDTQYF.

This clone occurred once. The V call is TRBV11-2, the J call TRBJ2-1, with TRBD1 matching 8 bases. Germline V CDR1 and CDR2: SGHAT, FQNNGV. The CDR3 has 15 residues. Trimming removed 6 bases from V and 0 bases from J; junction bases left unmatched: 4. CDR3 residues: CASRSDRGSYNEQFF. For the CDR3, the DNA is TGTGCCAGCAGATCTGACAGGGGCTCCTACAATGAGCAGTTCTTC.

This chain connects TRBV7-3 to TRBJ2-2; 12 bases are shared with TRBD2. V shed 5 bases and J 2 bases; nucleotides not matched to a gene: 3. The CDR3 covers 16 residues. Germline lookup yields CDR1 SGHTA and CDR2 FQGTGA. The chain's CDR3 is CASSRLAGVNTGELFF. CDR3 coding DNA: TGTGCCAGCAGCCGACTAGCGGGAGTCAACACCGGGGAGCTGTTTTTT. Full variable domain (missing parts from reference TRBV7-3 and TRBJ2-2): GAGVSQTPSNKVTEKGKYVELRCDPISGHTALYWYRQSLGQGPEFLIYFQGTGAADDSGLPNDRFFAVRPEGSVSTLKIQRTERGDSAVYLCASSRLAGVNTGELFFGEGSRLTVL.

V gene TRBV27 combines with J gene TRBJ2-1; a possible D gene is TRBD2 (7 bases). The CDR3 spans 17 residues. CDR1 and CDR2 from the germline V gene are MNHEY and SMNVEV (reference sequence). Trimming took off 5 bases at V and 0 bases at J, with 17 bases between the two ends. The DNA for the CDR3 is TGTGCCAGCAGTAGGGGGGGAGGGAAGGTCTCCTACAATGAGCAGTTCTTC. Protein product: CASSRGGGKVSYNEQFF.

This chain uses TRBV13 with TRBJ1-6; 8 bases are a match to TRBD1. The CDR3 has 15 amino acids. The germline CDR1 and CDR2 sequences are PRHDT and FYEKMQ (reference sequence). J gave up 7 bases and V 5 bases, and 7 bases lay outside the gene matches. The CDR3 DNA reads as TGTGCCAGCAGCCCGACAGGGGTTTTGAATTCACCCCTCCACTTT. Translation gives CASSPTGVLNSPLHF.

The chain uses TRBV5-1 and TRBJ2-7; TRBD1 matches 8 bases. Per germline, CDR1 SGHRS and CDR2 YFSETQ. V trimming: 1 base; J trimming: 2 bases; junction bases outside the gene matches: 5. The CDR3 contains 15 residues. The CDR3 DNA reads as TGCGCCAGCAGCTTGTATTCGGGACAGGCCTACGAGCAGTACTTC. Encoded protein: CASSLYSGQAYEQYF.

This chain links TRBV30 with TRBJ1-5, with D hard to call. This CDR3 is 14 amino acids long. V dropped 0 bases and J dropped 5 bases, with 11 bases sitting between them. Germline CDR1 reads GTSNPN; CDR2 reads SVGIG (reference sequence). The CDR3 nucleotides are TGTGCCTGGAGTGTTAGATATGTATATCAGCCCCAGCATTTT. It translates to CAWSVRYVYQPQHF.

Here the CDR3 reads CASSLLSSNQPQHF. The CDR3, as DNA: TGTGCCAGCAGCTTATTATCCAGCAATCAGCCCCAGCATTTT. The J gene is TRBJ1-5, the V gene TRBV7-9; no reliable D call. CDR3 length equals 14 residues. Germline loops: CDR1 SEHNR, CDR2 FQNEAQ (reference sequence). Trimming stripped 2 bases from V and 1 base from J, with 6 bases between.

The chain couples TRBV4-3 to TRBJ1-2; 9 nucleotides line up with TRBD1. The CDR3 consists of 15 residues. The germline gives CDR1 LGHNA, CDR2 YSLEER. J gave up 0 bases and V 3 bases, and 2 bases lay outside the gene matches. The CDR3 here is CASSQTGGANYGYTF. The CDR3 DNA is TGCGCCAGCAGCCAGACAGGGGGGGCTAACTATGGCTACACCTTC.

The chain has TRBV15 and TRBJ1-6; maybe TRBD1 (6 bases). Germline V gives CDR1 LNHNV, CDR2 YYDKDF (reference sequence). The CDR3 is made up of 16 amino acids. V was trimmed by 0 bases and J by 2 bases, leaving 8 bases between them. The CDR3 here is CATSRDQGPYNSPLHF. The CDR3 DNA sequence: TGTGCCACCAGCAGAGACCAGGGGCCCTATAATTCACCCCTCCACTTT.